The clone carrying this T cell receptor (beta chain) was seen a handful of times. Its antigen is undetermined. Germline-derived CDR1 and CDR2 are SGHTA and FQGNSA. V was cut by 4 bases and J by 3 bases, with 17 bases left in between. This CDR3 spans 16 amino acids. A J-beta primer mix and a sample-barcoded 5' primer were used in a second PCR of roughly 7 to 12 cycles. The authors tagged each cDNA molecule using a template-switch adaptor with 12 random nucleotides. TCRdb called the 5' RACE reads again in MiXCR, with one record for every CDR3 protein. Found here are hundreds of thousands of distinct CDR3 sequences, around 45% of them singletons; the top ten hold 25% to 35%. This sample is part of a study of blood T cells in healthy people across ages. Whole-study results and caveats: Without sorted subsets, naive and antigen-experienced compartments could not be conclusively compared. Long-lived donors had more naive CD4+ cells and higher diversity than aged donors.

The clonotype comes from a woman aged 55-70 years in good health. The material sequenced was blood. The chain joins TRBV7-2 to TRBJ2-3; D perhaps matches TRBD2 (6 bases). CDR3 DNA sequence: TGTGCCAGCAGCTCCCGCCGGGGACTCGTAACAGATACGCAGTATTTT. Translated, it gives CASSSRRGLVTDTQYF.